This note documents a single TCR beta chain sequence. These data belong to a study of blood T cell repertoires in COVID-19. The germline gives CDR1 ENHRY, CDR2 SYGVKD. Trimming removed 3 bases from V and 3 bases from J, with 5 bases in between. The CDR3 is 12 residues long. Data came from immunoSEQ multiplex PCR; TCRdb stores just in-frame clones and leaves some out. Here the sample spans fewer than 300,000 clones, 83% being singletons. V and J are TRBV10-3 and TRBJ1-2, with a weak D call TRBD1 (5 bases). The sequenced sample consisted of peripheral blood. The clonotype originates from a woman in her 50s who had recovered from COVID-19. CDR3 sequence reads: CAISEGDYGYTF. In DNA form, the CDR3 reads TGTGCCATCAGTGAAGGGGACTATGGCTACACCTTC.